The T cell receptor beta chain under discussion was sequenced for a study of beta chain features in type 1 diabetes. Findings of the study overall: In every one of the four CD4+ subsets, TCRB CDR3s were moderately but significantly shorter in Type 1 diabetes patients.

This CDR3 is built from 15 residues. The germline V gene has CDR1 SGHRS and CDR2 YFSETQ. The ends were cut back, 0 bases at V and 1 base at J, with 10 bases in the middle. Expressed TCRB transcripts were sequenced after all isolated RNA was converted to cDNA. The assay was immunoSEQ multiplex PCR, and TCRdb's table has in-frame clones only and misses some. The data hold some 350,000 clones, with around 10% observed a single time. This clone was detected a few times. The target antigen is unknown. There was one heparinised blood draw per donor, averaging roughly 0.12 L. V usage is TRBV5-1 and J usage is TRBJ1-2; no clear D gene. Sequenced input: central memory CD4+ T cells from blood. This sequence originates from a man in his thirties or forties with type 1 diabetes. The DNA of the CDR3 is TGCGCCAGCAGCTTGGAAGGTGGGGATAACTATGGCTACACCTTC. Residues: CASSLEGGDNYGYTF.